The subject of this entry is one TCR beta chain. Its antigen is currently unknown. This record belongs to a study of shared clonotypes between healthy human individuals. Study details: Per-donor plates numbered three CD4 naive, three CD4 memory, two CD8 naive and one CD8 memory. Study-wide results and limits: Incomplete sequencing of sorted subsets was indicated by rarefaction despite large depth. Represented diversity (both genetic and exposure-history) was limited by the small number of donors.

Per the study methods: Filtering differed, since immunoSEQ gave only junction sequences and no quality scores. Only in-frame clones appear in the TCRdb table, and some are missing; sequencing was by immunoSEQ multiplex PCR. V and J calls and clone size come straight from that table; D and trimming were deduced from the DNA. The sample consists of over 1.4 million clones, about 96% of them appearing once. The CDR3 runs to 13 residues. V was clipped by 8 bases and J by 7 bases, with 17 bases between them. Germline V gives CDR1 KGHSH, CDR2 LQKENI. The J gene is TRBJ1-1, the V gene TRBV18, with D maybe TRBD1 (5 bases). This sequence was found in a young man in good health. The sample consisted of naive CD4+ T cells sorted from blood. Subset here: CD45RA+ positively selected. CDR3 in amino acids: CASRQGLNVEAFF. CDR3 in DNA: TGTGCCAGCCGTCAGGGTCTAAACGTTGAAGCTTTCTTT.